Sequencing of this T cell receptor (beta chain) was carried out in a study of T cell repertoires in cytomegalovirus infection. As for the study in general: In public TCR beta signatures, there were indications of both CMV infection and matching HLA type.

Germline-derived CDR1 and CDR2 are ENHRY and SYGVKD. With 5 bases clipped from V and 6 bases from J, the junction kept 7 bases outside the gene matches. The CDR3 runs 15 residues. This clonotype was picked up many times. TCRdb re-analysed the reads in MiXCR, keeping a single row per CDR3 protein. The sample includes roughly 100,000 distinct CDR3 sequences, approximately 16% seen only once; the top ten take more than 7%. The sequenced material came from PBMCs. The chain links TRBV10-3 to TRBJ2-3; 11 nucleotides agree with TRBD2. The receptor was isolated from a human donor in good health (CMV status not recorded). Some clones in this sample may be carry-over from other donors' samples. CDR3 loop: CAISPLAGVRDTQYF. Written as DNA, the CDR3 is TGTGCCATCAGTCCACTAGCGGGGGTTCGGGATACGCAGTATTTT.